This T cell receptor (beta chain) was captured by sequencing in a study of blood T cell repertoires in COVID-19. Under the authors' procedure: Estimation of nucleated cell counts relied on the amplification of reference gene primers. This table comes from immunoSEQ multiplex PCR, and its TCRdb copy is limited to in-frame clones, with some not included. V, J and clone size reflect that table, while D and trimming were determined from the DNA. The sample holds about 240,000 clones; around 84% are singletons and the top ten take approximately 7%. The V end lost 4 bases, the J end lost 0 bases, and 7 bases lay between the germline ends. Germline V CDR1 and CDR2: LNHDA, SQIVND (reference sequence). This CDR3 is built from 15 residues.

This sequence was found in a woman in her 70s with active or convalescent COVID-19. The source material was peripheral blood. The rearrangement joins TRBV19 to TRBJ2-6, with D unresolved. The CDR3 nucleotides are TGTGCCAGTAGTAACCCAGACTCTGGGGCCAACGTCCTGACTTTC. It specifies CASSNPDSGANVLTF. Full variable domain (rest looked up from reference TRBV19 and TRBJ2-6): DGGITQSPKYLFRKEGQNVTLSCEQNLNHDAMYWYRQDPGQGLRLIYYSQIVNDFQKGDIAEGYSVSREKKESFPLTVTSAQKNPTAFYLCASSNPDSGANVLTFGAGSRLTVL.